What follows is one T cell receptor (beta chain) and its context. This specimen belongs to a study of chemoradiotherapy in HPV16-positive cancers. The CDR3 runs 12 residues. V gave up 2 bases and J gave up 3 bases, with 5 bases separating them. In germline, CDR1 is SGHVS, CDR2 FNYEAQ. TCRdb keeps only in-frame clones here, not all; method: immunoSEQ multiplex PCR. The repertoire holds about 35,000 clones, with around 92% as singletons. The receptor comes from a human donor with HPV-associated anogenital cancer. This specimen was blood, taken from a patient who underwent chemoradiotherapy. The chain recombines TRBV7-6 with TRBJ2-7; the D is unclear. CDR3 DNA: TGTGCCAGCAGCTTATTTGACTACGAGCAGTACTTC. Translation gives CASSLFDYEQYF.